This T cell receptor beta chain was sequenced for a study of blood T cell repertoires in COVID-19. Across the study: Samples representing acute and convalescent COVID-19 were sourced from the United States, Italy and Spain.

Authors' methods: For nucleated cells, counts were estimated from reference gene primer amplification. Assay: immunoSEQ multiplex PCR; the TCRdb copy retains only in-frame clones and omits some. The V and J calls and clone size come from that table; D and trimming were worked out from the DNA. The repertoire has fewer than 85,000 clones, about 80% of them found once; the top ten carry around 6.9%. The CDR3 extends over 13 amino acids. Trimming cost V 4 bases and J 7 bases; bases outside gene matches: 7. CDR1 and CDR2 from the germline V gene are MDHEN and SYDVKM. V is TRBV28 and J is TRBJ2-7, with 7 bases fitting TRBD2. The sequence came from a man aged 25-45 years with COVID-19, enrolled during active disease. Sequencing was performed on peripheral blood. CDR3 bases: TGTGCCAGCAGTTCCGGGCCGCGGGGGGAGCAGTACTTC. It yields the protein CASSSGPRGEQYF.